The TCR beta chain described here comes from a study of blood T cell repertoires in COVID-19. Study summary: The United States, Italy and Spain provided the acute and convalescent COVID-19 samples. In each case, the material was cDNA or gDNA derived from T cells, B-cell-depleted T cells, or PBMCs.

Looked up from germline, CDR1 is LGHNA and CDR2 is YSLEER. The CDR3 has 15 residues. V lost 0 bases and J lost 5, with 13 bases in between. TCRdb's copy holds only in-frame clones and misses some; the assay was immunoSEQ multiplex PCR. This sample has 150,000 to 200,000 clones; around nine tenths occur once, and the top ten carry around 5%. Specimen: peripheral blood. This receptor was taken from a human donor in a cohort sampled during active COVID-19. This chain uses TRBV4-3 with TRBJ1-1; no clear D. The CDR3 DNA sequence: TGCGCCAGCAGCCAAGACCCCTCTACGTTAACTGAAGCTTTCTTT. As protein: CASSQDPSTLTEAFF.